These T cell receptor beta chains were read from a single sample in a study of blood T cell repertoires in COVID-19. The assay was immunoSEQ multiplex PCR, and TCRdb's table has in-frame clones only and misses some. The sample includes about 72,000 clones, 85% to 90% seen only once; the top ten take under 13%. Sequenced input: peripheral blood. The receptors derive from a man in his 70s with active or convalescent COVID-19. The CDR3 runs from the conserved cysteine through the conserved F or W. A D gene is named only where the DNA matches it firmly. Size is omitted from some rows. Given values are once, few, many or a class for expanded clones.

CDR3: CASSLSQGTNYGYTF; DNA: TGTGCCAGCAGTTTATCACAGGGGACTAACTATGGCTACACCTTC; D: TRBD1; size: -; V: TRBV27; J: TRBJ1-2
CDR3: CASSPRASGANVLTF; DNA: TGTGCCAGCTCACCACGGGCCTCTGGGGCCAACGTCCTGACTTTC; D: -; size: -; V: TRBV18; J: TRBJ2-6
CDR3: CASTNRVNQPQHF; DNA: TGTGCCAGTACCAACAGAGTTAATCAGCCCCAGCATTTT; D: -; size: once; V: TRBV19; J: TRBJ1-5
CDR3: CASRGLPPGELFF; DNA: TGTGCCAGCAGGGGACTTCCCCCCGGGGAGCTGTTTTTT; D: -; size: -; V: TRBV28; J: TRBJ2-2
CDR3: CASSRRLAQGETQYF; DNA: TGTGCCAGCAGCCGCAGACTAGCGCAGGGAGAGACCCAGTACTTC; D: TRBD2; size: -; V: TRBV5-4; J: TRBJ2-5
CDR3: CASRETGSYEQYF; DNA: TGTGCCAGCAGGGAGACAGGCTCCTACGAGCAGTACTTC; D: -; size: -; V: TRBV6-5; J: TRBJ2-7
CDR3: CASSHGVSVDNSPLHF; DNA: TGTGCCAGCAGCCATGGGGTTAGCGTAGATAATTCACCCCTCCACTTT; D: -; size: -; V: TRBV4-2; J: TRBJ1-6
CDR3: CASSFRLTGGAYNEQFF; DNA: TGTGCCAGCAGTTTCCGCCTCACAGGGGGGGCCTACAATGAGCAGTTCTTC; D: -; size: -; V: TRBV27; J: TRBJ2-1
CDR3: CASSSFRGRSYGYTF; DNA: TGTGCCAGCAGCTCCTTCAGGGGGCGTAGCTATGGCTACACCTTC; D: TRBD1; size: few; V: TRBV7-9; J: TRBJ1-2
CDR3: CASSVQGQENSPLHF; DNA: TGTGCCAGCAGTGTACAGGGCCAGGAAAATTCACCCCTCCACTTT; D: -; size: -; V: TRBV2; J: TRBJ1-6
CDR3: CAWSVASGSRGSYNEQFF; DNA: TGTGCCTGGAGTGTAGCTAGCGGGAGCAGGGGCTCCTACAATGAGCAGTTCTTC; D: TRBD2; size: -; V: TRBV30; J: TRBJ2-1
CDR3: CATTTRERDQPQHF; DNA: TGTGCCACCACAACCCGGGAACGAGATCAGCCCCAGCATTTT; D: -; size: -; V: TRBV19; J: TRBJ1-5
CDR3: CASSLSWGTGVTGELFF; DNA: TGTGCCAGCAGCCTATCTTGGGGGACAGGGGTCACCGGGGAGCTGTTTTTT; D: TRBD1; size: -; V: TRBV6-2/TRBV6-3; J: TRBJ2-2
CDR3: CASSGTTGTDTQYF; DNA: TGTGCCAGCTCCGGGACAACAGGCACAGATACGCAGTATTTT; D: -; size: few; V: TRBV28; J: TRBJ2-3
CDR3: CASRPDRVQPQHF; DNA: TGTGCCAGCAGGCCCGACAGGGTACAGCCCCAGCATTTT; D: TRBD1; size: once; V: TRBV6-5; J: TRBJ1-5